Listed below are T cell receptor beta chains from one sample, sequenced in a study of T cells after yellow fever vaccination. TCRdb re-called the 5' RACE reads through MiXCR, storing one row per CDR3 protein. The sample lists approximately 150,000 distinct CDR3 sequences, 6.5% to 8.5% occurring once. The source was CD4+ T cells sorted from PBMCs, collected 5 days after the yellow fever booster vaccination. Source of these receptors: a man aged 25-40 years who received the YFV17D yellow fever vaccine. The CDR3 runs from the conserved cysteine through the conserved F or W. A D gene is named only where the DNA matches it firmly.

v_call	cdr3_length	j_call	d_call	cdr3_aa
TRBV6-2/TRBV6-3	16	TRBJ2-3	TRBD2	CASSTTSGRRTDTQYF
TRBV7-9	15	TRBJ2-3	TRBD2	CASSLTAGTSNTQYF
TRBV11-2	18	TRBJ2-1	TRBD2	CASSLEGTSGRFYNEQFF
TRBV18	13	TRBJ2-7	-	CASSPDLHAEQYF
TRBV5-5	15	TRBJ1-5	-	CASSLFPERELPQHF
TRBV4-3	15	TRBJ2-2	-	CASSQGERRGGELFF
TRBV3-1	12	TRBJ2-7	-	CASSQPGQQQYF
TRBV5-1	16	TRBJ2-4	TRBD2	CASSLGTLAGDHIQYF
TRBV12-3/TRBV12-4	14	TRBJ2-5	-	CASSPGGPRASQYF
TRBV20-1	15	TRBJ2-5	TRBD2	CSARLTSGIKETQYF
TRBV7-2	17	TRBJ2-2	-	CASSQGLESRNTGELFF
TRBV19	14	TRBJ2-7	-	CASSMGGTTYEQYF
TRBV10-1	17	TRBJ2-1	TRBD2	CASSETGFGAGDNEQFF
TRBV5-1	14	TRBJ2-1	TRBD2	CASSSGRAVNEQFF
TRBV28	14	TRBJ1-1	TRBD1	CASSPLDRGTEAFF
TRBV24-1	13	TRBJ2-7	-	CATSDSNDYEQYF
TRBV7-9	13	TRBJ1-6	-	CASSSTGNSPLHF
TRBV20-1	12	TRBJ2-3	-	CSGSAGTDTQYF
TRBV7-9	14	TRBJ2-2	-	CASSFVMDTGELFF
TRBV3-1	14	TRBJ1-1	-	CASSQEGGDTEAFF
TRBV6-5	19	TRBJ2-2	TRBD2	CASSYRGLGGWTNTGELFF
TRBV18	16	TRBJ1-5	TRBD1	CASQAGQGAPGQPQHF
TRBV29-1	13	TRBJ2-1	-	CSVGSETAVEQFF
TRBV11-2	14	TRBJ2-5	-	CASSLDRGVRAQYF
TRBV29-1	14	TRBJ2-1	TRBD1	CSDGRQGPYNEQFF
TRBV4-2	15	TRBJ2-7	-	CASSLRGGQFHEQYF
TRBV20-1	16	TRBJ2-2	TRBD1	CSASSVGRGSTGELFF
TRBV7-2	14	TRBJ2-5	-	CASSRRWVGETQYF
TRBV6-5	11	TRBJ2-7	-	CASSYSLQQYF
TRBV18	14	TRBJ2-1	-	CASSPGTNSREQFF
TRBV19	15	TRBJ2-2	-	CASSLQGVTTGELFF
TRBV7-2	15	TRBJ2-1	-	CASSPSGTRANEQFF
TRBV5-1	14	TRBJ1-1	-	CASSLLRTNTEAFF
TRBV5-6	15	TRBJ2-1	-	CASSLLSRSYNEQFF
TRBV7-9	15	TRBJ2-3	-	CASSLVLSITDTQYF
TRBV2	13	TRBJ2-7	-	CASSEARVGEQYF
TRBV9	14	TRBJ2-7	-	CASSPQTNSYEQYF
TRBV20-1	16	TRBJ2-7	-	CCARDPIILVKTEQYF
TRBV20-1	11	TRBJ2-1	-	CSAPQGGVQFF
TRBV5-1	13	TRBJ2-1	TRBD1	CASSYTGANEQFF
TRBV3-1	18	TRBJ2-7	TRBD2	CASSQELPGGLFSYEQYF
TRBV20-1	14	TRBJ2-5	-	CSARDRLGGETQYF
TRBV7-9	17	TRBJ2-1	TRBD2	CASSLARAGDLYNEQFF
TRBV10-3	17	TRBJ2-3	TRBD2	CAISEVPLAGEADTQYF
TRBV6-2/TRBV6-3	12	TRBJ1-1	-	CASSYSRVGAFF
TRBV16	16	TRBJ1-5	-	CASSQSGAGRNQPQHF
TRBV5-6	14	TRBJ2-5	-	CASSWRGIQETQYF
TRBV7-2	16	TRBJ2-3	TRBD2	CASSSGSGRGTDTQYF
TRBV20-1	12	TRBJ2-3	-	CSARKTEDTQYF
TRBV28	14	TRBJ2-1	-	CASSFGVGYNEQFF
TRBV5-1	15	TRBJ2-1	-	CASSLVAVPHNEQFF
TRBV29-1	13	TRBJ1-2	-	CSVAPEIGYGYTF
TRBV7-2	13	TRBJ2-1	TRBD2	CASSPGGGGEQFF
TRBV29-1	13	TRBJ2-7	-	CSVGPPTHYEQYF
TRBV5-5	16	TRBJ2-1	TRBD2	CASSLDPSGGDNEQFF